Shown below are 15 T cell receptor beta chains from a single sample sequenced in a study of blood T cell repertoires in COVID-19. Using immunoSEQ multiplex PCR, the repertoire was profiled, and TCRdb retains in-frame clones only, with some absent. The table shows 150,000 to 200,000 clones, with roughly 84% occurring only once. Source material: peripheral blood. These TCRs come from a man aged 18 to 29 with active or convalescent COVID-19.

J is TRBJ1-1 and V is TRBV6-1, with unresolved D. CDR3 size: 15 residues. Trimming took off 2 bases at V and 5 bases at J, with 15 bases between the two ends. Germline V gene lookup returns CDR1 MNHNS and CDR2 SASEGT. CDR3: CASSERAGGGTEAFF. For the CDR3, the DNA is TGTGCCAGCAGTGAACGGGCAGGAGGAGGGACTGAAGCTTTCTTT.

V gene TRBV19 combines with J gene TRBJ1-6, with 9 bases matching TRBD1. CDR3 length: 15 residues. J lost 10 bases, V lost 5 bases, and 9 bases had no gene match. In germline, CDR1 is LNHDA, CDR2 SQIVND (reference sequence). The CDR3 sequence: CASSLSGQGYSPLHF. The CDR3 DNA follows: TGTGCCAGTAGTTTATCAGGACAGGGGTACTCACCCCTCCACTTT.

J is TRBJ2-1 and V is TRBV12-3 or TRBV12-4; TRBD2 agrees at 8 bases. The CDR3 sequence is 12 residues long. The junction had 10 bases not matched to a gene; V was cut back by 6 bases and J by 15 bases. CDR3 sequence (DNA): TGTGCCAGCAGAAGAGCCGGGACTAGTTGGTTCTTC. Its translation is CASRRAGTSWFF.

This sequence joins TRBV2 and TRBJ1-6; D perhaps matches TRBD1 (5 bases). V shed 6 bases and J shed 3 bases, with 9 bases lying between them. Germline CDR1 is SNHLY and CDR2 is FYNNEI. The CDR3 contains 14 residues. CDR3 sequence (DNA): TGTGCCAGCAGATCCGACAGCTATAATTCACCCCTCCACTTT. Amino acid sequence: CASRSDSYNSPLHF.

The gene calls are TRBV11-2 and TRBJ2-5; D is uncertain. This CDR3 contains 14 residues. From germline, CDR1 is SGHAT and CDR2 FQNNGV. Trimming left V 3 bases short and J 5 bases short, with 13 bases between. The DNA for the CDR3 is TGTGCCAGCAGCTTCGAGCGAAGATGGGAGACCCAGTACTTC. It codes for CASSFERRWETQYF.

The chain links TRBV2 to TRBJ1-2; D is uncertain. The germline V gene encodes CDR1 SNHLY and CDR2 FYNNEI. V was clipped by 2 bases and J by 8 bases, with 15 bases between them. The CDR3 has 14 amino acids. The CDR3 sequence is CASSERGHGGGYTF. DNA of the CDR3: TGTGCCAGCAGTGAAAGAGGCCACGGCGGCGGCTACACCTTC.

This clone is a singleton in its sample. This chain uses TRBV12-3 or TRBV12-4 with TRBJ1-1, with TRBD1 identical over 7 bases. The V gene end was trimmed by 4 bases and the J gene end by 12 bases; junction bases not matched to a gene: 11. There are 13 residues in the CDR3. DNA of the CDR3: TGTGCCAGCAGTTCGACAGGGCAAAGTATAACTTTCTTT. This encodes CASSSTGQSITFF.

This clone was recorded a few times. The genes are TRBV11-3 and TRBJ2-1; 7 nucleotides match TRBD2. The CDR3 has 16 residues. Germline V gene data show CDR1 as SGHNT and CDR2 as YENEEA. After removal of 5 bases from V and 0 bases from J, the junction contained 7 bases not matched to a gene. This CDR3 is CASSRPSGASYNEQFF. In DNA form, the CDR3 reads TGTGCCAGCAGCAGACCAAGCGGGGCCTCCTACAATGAGCAGTTCTTC.

CDR3 sequence (DNA): TGTGCCAGCAGCTTGCACCGAGGACAGGGCATTGACGGGGAGCTGTTTTTT. As protein: CASSLHRGQGIDGELFF. This chain links TRBV5-8 with TRBJ2-2, with 8 bases that match TRBD1. After removal of 1 base from V and 7 bases from J, the junction contained 12 bases not matched to a gene. The CDR3 is made up of 17 amino acids. Germline V gene data show CDR1 as SGHTS and CDR2 as YDEGEE. Drawing the rest from reference TRBV5-8 and TRBJ2-2, the complete variable domain is EAGVTQSPTHLIKTRGQQATLRCSPISGHTSVYWYQQALGLGLQFLLWYDEGEERNRGNFPPRFSGRQFPNYSSELNVNALELEDSALYLCASSLHRGQGIDGELFFGEGSRLTVL.

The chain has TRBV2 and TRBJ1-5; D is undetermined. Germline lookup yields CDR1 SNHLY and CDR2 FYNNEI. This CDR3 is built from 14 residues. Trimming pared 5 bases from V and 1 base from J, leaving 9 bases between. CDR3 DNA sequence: TGTGCCAGCAGTTGGACTGGGAGCAATCAGCCCCAGCATTTT. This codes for CASSWTGSNQPQHF.

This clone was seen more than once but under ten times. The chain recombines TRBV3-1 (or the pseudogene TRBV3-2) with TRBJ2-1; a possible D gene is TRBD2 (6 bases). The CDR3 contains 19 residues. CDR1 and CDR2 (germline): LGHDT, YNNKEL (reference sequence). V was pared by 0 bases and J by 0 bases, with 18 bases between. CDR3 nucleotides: TGTGCCAGCAGCCAAGAGCTAGGAGGGGAGCTAAGCTCCTACAATGAGCAGTTCTTC. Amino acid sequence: CASSQELGGELSSYNEQFF.

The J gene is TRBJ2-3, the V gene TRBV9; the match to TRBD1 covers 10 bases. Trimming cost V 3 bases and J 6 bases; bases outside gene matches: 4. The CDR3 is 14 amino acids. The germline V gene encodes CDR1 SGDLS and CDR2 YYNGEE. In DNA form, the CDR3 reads TGTGCCAGCAGCGAGGGACAGGGGTTGGATACGCAGTATTTT. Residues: CASSEGQGLDTQYF.

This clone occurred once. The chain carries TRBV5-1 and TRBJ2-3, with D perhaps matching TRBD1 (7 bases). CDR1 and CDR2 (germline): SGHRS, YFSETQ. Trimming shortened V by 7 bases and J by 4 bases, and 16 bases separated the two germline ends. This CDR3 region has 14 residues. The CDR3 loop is CASHGGQSSDTQYF. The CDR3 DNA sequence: TGCGCCAGCCACGGGGGACAGTCGTCAGATACGCAGTATTTT.

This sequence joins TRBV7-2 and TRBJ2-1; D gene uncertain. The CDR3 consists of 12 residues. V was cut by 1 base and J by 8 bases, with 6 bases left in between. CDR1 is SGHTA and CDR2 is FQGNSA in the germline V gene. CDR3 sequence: CASSLDADEQFF. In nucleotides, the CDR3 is TGTGCCAGCAGCTTAGACGCGGATGAGCAGTTCTTC.

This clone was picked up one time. Here the CDR3 reads CASGLRLDTDTQYF. CDR3 DNA: TGTGCTAGTGGTTTGCGGCTAGATACAGATACGCAGTATTTT. This chain uses TRBV12-5 with TRBJ2-3; D call uncertain. V lost 2 bases and J lost 3, with 9 bases in between. The CDR3 has 14 amino acids. CDR1 LGHNT and CDR2 FRNRAP come from the germline V gene.